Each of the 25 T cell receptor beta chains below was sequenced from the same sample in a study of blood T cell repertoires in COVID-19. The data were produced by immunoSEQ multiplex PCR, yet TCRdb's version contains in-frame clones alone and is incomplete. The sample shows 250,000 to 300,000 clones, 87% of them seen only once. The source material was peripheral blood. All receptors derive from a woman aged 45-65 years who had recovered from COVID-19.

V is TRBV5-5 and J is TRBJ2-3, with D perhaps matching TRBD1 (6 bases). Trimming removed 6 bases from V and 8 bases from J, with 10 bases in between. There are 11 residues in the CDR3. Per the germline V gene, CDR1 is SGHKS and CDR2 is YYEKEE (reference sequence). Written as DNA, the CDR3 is TGTGCCAGCACCGGACAGCTTACGCAGTATTTT. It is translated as CASTGQLTQYF.

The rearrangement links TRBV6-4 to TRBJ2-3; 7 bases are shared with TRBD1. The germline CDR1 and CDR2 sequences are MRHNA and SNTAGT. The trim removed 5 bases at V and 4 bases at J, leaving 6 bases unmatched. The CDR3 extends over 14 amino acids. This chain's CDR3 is CASSPTGVPDTQYF. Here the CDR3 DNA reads TGTGCCAGCAGTCCAACAGGGGTCCCAGATACGCAGTATTTT.

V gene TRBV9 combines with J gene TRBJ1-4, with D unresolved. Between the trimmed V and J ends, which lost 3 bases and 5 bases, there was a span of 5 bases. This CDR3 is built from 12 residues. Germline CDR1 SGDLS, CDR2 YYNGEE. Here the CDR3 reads CASSAGNEKLFF. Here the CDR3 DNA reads TGTGCCAGCAGCGCCGGGAATGAAAAACTGTTTTTT. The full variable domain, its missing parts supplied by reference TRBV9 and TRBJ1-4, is DSGVTQTPKHLITATGQRVTLRCSPRSGDLSVYWYQQSLDQGLQFLIQYYNGEERAKGNILERFSAQQFPDLHSELNLSSLELGDSALYFCASSAGNEKLFFGSGTQLSVL.

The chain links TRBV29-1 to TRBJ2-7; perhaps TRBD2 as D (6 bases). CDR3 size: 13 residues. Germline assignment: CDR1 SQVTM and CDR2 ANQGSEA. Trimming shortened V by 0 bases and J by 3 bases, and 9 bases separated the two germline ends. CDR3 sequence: CSVEEEGYYEQYF. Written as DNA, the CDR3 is TGCAGCGTTGAAGAGGAGGGTTACTACGAGCAGTACTTC.

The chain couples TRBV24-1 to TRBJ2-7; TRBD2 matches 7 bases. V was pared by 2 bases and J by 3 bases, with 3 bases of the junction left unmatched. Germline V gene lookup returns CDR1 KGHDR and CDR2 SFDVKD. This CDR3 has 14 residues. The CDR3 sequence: CATSDSPSGYEQYF. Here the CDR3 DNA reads TGTGCCACCAGTGATTCACCTAGCGGCTACGAGCAGTACTTC.

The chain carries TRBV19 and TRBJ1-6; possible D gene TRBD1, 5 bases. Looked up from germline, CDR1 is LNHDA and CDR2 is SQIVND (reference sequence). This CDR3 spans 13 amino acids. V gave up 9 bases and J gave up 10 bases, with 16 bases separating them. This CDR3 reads CASSAGVGSPLHF. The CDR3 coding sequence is TGTGCCAGCAGTGCGGGGGTAGGGTCACCCCTCCACTTT.

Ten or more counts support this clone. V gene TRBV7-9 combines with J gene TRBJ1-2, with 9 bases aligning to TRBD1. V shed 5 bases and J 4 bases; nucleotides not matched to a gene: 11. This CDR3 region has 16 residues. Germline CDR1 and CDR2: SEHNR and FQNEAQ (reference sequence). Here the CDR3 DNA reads TGTGCCAGCAGCCAAGGGGACAGGGAGTTTCTCTATGGCTACACCTTC. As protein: CASSQGDREFLYGYTF.

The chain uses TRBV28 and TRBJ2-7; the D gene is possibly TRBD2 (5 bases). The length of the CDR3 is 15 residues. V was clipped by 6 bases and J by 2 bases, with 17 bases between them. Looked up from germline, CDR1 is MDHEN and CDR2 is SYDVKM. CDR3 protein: CASSRGSPGPYEQYF. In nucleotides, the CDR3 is TGTGCCAGCAGCCGAGGGTCTCCCGGGCCCTACGAGCAGTACTTC.

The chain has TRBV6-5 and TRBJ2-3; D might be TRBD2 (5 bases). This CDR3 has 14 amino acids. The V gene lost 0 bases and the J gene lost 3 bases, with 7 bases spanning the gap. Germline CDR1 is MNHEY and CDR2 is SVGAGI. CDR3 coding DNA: TGTGCCAGCAGTTACTCCCAGCGGACAGATACGCAGTATTTT. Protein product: CASSYSQRTDTQYF.

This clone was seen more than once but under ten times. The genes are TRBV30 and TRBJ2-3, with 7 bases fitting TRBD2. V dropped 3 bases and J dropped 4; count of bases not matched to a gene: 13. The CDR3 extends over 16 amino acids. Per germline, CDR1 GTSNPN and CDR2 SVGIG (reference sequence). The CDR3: CAWRRRGAGKADTQYF. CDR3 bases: TGTGCCTGGAGACGCCGGGGAGCGGGGAAGGCAGATACGCAGTATTTT.

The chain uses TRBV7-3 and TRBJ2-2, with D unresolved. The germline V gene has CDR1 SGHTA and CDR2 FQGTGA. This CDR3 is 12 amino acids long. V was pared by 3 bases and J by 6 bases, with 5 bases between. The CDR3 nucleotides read TGTGCCAGCAGCTTTAGCCCCGGGGAGCTGTTTTTT. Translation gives CASSFSPGELFF.

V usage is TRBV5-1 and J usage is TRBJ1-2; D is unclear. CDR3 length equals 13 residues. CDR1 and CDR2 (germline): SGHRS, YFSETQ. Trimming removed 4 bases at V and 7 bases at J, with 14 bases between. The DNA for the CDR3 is TGCGCCAGCAGCCCTTCAGGCGGGTTTGGCTACACCTTC. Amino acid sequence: CASSPSGGFGYTF.

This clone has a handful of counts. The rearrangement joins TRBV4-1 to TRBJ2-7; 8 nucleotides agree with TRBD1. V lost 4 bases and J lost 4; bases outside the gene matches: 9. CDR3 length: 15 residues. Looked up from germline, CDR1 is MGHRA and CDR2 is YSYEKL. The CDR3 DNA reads TGCGCCAGCAGCCGTTCTCCGGGACAGGAGTACGAGCAGTACTTC. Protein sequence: CASSRSPGQEYEQYF.

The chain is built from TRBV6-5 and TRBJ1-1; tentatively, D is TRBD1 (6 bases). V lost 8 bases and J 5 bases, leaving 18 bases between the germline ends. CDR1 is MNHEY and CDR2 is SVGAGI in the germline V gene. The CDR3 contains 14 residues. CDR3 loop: CASGRRGAGTEAFF. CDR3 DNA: TGTGCCAGCGGCAGACGGGGGGCAGGGACTGAAGCTTTCTTT.

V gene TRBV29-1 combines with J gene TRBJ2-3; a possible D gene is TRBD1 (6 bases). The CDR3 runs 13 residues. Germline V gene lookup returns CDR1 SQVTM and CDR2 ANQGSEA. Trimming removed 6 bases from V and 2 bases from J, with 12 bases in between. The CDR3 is CSVEQGHTDTQYF. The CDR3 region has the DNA TGCAGCGTAGAACAGGGACACACAGATACGCAGTATTTT.

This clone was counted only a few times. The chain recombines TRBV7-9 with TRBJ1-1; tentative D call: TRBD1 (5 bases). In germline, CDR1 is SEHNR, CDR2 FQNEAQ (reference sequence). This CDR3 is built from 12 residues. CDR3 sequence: CGVGQLNTEAFF. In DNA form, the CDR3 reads TGTGGCGTGGGGCAGCTGAACACTGAAGCTTTCTTT.

The CDR3, as DNA: TGTGCCAGCAGTCAAAAGACAGGCAATGAGCAGTTCTTC. Translated: CASSQKTGNEQFF. The gene calls are TRBV6-5 and TRBJ2-1; possible D gene TRBD1, 6 bases. V shed 5 bases and J shed 6 bases, with 11 bases lying between them. CDR1 MNHEY and CDR2 SVGAGI come from the germline V gene. This CDR3 has 13 amino acids.

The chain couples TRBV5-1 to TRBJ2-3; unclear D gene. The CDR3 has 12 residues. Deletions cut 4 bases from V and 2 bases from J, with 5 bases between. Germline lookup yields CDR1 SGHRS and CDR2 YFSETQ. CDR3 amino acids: CASSLYTDTQYF. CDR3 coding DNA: TGCGCCAGCAGCCTCTACACAGATACGCAGTATTTT. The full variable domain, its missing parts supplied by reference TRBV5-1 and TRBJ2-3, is KAGVTQTPRYLIKTRGQQVTLSCSPISGHRSVSWYQQTPGQGLQFLFEYFSETQRNKGNFPGRFSGRQFSNSRSEMNVSTLELGDSALYLCASSLYTDTQYFGPGTRLTVL.

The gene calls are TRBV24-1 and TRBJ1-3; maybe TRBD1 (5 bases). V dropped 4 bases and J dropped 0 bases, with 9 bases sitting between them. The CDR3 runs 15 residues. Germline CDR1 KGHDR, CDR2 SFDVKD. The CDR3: CATSEDSHSGNTIYF. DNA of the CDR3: TGTGCCACCAGTGAAGACAGCCACTCTGGAAACACCATATATTTT.

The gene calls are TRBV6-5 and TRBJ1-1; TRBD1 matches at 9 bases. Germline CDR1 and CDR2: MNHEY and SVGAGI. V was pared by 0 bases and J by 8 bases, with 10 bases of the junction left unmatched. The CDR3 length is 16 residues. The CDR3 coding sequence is TGTGCCAGCAGTTACTCGGCCCCGGGACAGGGATGGGAAGCTTTCTTT. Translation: CASSYSAPGQGWEAFF.

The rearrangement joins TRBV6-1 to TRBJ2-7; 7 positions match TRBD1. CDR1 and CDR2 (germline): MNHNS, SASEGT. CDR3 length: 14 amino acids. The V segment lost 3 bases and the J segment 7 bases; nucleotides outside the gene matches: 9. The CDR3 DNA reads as TGTGCCAGCAGTGATCCGGGACAGAGTGGAGAGCAGTACTTC. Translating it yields CASSDPGQSGEQYF.

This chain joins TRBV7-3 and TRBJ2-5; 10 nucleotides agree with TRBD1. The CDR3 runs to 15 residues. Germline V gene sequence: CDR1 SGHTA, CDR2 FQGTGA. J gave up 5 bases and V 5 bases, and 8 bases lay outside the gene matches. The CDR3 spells CASSRGTGVEETQYF. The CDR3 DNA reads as TGTGCCAGCAGCCGGGGGACAGGGGTGGAGGAGACCCAGTACTTC.

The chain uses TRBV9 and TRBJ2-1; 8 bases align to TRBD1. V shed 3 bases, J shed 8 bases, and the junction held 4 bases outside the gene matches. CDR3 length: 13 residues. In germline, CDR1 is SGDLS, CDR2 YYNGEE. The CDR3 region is CASSARTGYEQFF. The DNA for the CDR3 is TGTGCCAGCAGCGCACGGACAGGGTATGAGCAGTTCTTC.

As DNA, the CDR3 is TGTGCCAGCAGCCCCGTGGCGGGAGGGGAGAAGACCCAGTACTTC. Amino acids: CASSPVAGGEKTQYF. The chain uses TRBV7-2 and TRBJ2-5; 9 bases map to TRBD2. Looked up from germline, CDR1 is SGHTA and CDR2 is FQGNSA. This CDR3 comprises 15 residues. The ends lost 5 bases at V and 6 bases at J; junction bases unmatched: 10.

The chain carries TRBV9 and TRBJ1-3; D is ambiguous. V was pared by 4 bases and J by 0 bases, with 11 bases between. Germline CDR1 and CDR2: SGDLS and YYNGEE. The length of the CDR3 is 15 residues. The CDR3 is CASSYQAFSGNTIYF. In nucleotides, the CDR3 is TGTGCCAGCAGCTATCAAGCCTTCTCTGGAAACACCATATATTTT.